Presented here are 9 T cell receptor beta chains from one specimen sequenced in a study of blood T cell repertoires in COVID-19. The table came from immunoSEQ multiplex PCR; TCRdb's copy has only in-frame clones and leaves some out. Among about 52,000 clones, around 90% were seen once, and the ten largest hold about 3.1%. The specimen was peripheral blood. Receptors originate from a human donor in a cohort sampled during active COVID-19.

V gene TRBV10-3 combines with J gene TRBJ2-3; 12 bases align to TRBD2. The trim removed 7 bases at V and 4 bases at J, leaving 12 bases unmatched. In germline, CDR1 is ENHRY, CDR2 SYGVKD. The length of the CDR3 is 17 residues. The CDR3, as DNA: TGTGCCATCAACCAGGAGGCTAGCGGGAGGGGTGCAGATACGCAGTATTTT. Its protein product is CAINQEASGRGADTQYF.

V is TRBV19 and J is TRBJ2-3, with 9 bases aligning to TRBD1. The CDR3 loop spans 14 amino acids. Germline V gene data show CDR1 as LNHDA and CDR2 as SQIVND (reference sequence). Trimming removed 1 base from V and 5 bases from J; junction bases left unmatched: 1. The CDR3 sequence is CASSIVDRGDTQYF. In DNA, the CDR3 is TGTGCCAGTAGTATAGTGGACAGGGGAGATACGCAGTATTTT.

This clone was observed a single time. J is TRBJ1-4 and V is TRBV11-2, with 9 bases lining up with TRBD1. This CDR3 spans 15 amino acids. V lost 5 bases to trimming and J lost 13 bases; unmatched junction nucleotides: 14. Germline V gene lookup returns CDR1 SGHAT and CDR2 FQNNGV. The CDR3: CASSLQPTGGSGLFF. Here the CDR3 DNA reads TGTGCCAGCAGCCTGCAACCGACAGGGGGATCCGGACTGTTTTTT.

This sequence joins TRBV28 and TRBJ2-7; 11 nucleotides line up with TRBD2. The length of the CDR3 is 16 residues. Trimming at V came to 6 bases and at J to 0 bases, leaving 7 bases not matched to a gene. Germline V lookup: CDR1 MDHEN, CDR2 SYDVKM. The DNA for the CDR3 is TGTGCCAGCAGGACACTAGCGGGAGCACCCTCCTACGAGCAGTACTTC. Translated: CASRTLAGAPSYEQYF.

This sequence joins TRBV5-4 and TRBJ1-2, with 8 nucleotides matching TRBD1. CDR3 length: 13 residues. J lost 7 bases, V lost 3 bases, and 5 bases had no gene match. From germline, CDR1 is SGHNT and CDR2 YYREEE (reference sequence). This CDR3 reads CASSSQGVGGYTF. CDR3 coding DNA: TGTGCCAGCAGCTCACAGGGGGTAGGTGGCTACACCTTC.

The chain uses TRBV5-1 and TRBJ2-7; 14 bases are a match to TRBD2. Germline assignment: CDR1 SGHRS and CDR2 YFSETQ. V lost 8 bases, J lost 2 bases, and 3 bases stayed unmatched. The CDR3 consists of 14 residues. The CDR3 DNA reads as TGCGCCAGGGGACTAGCGGGAGACCCCTACGAGCAGTACTTC. This codes for CARGLAGDPYEQYF.

This chain uses TRBV5-1 with TRBJ2-3, with 10 positions matching TRBD2. The CDR3 has 14 amino acids. CDR1 SGHRS and CDR2 YFSETQ come from the germline V gene. Unmatched junction bases numbered 3, after V lost 7 bases and J lost 1 base. CDR3 nucleotides: TGCGCCAGCGCCGGGACTAGCGGCACAGATACGCAGTATTTT. It specifies CASAGTSGTDTQYF.

This chain links TRBV10-2 with TRBJ1-1; D is perhaps TRBD1 (6 bases). The CDR3 length is 15 residues. The V end lost 3 bases, the J end lost 2 bases, and 13 bases lay between the germline ends. CDR1 is WSHSY and CDR2 is SAAADI in the germline V gene. The CDR3 is CASSDPGHSNTEAFF. CDR3 DNA sequence: TGCGCCAGCAGTGATCCGGGACACTCCAACACTGAAGCTTTCTTT.

This clone was detected once. The chain is built from TRBV2 and TRBJ2-1; 7 bases are a match to TRBD2. The germline gives CDR1 SNHLY, CDR2 FYNNEI. This CDR3 comprises 18 residues. With V trimmed by 4 bases and J by 6 bases, 18 bases remained unmatched. This CDR3 reads CASSGGRGLSGKVNEQFF. CDR3 coding DNA: TGTGCCAGCAGTGGGGGAAGAGGGCTAAGCGGGAAGGTCAATGAGCAGTTCTTC.